This entry lists 31 T cell receptor beta chains sequenced from one sample in a study of T cell changes during pregnancy in multiple sclerosis. Repertoires were generated with immunoSEQ multiplex PCR, while TCRdb's copy carries only in-frame clones and drops some. The data contain around 13,000 clones, about 91% of them singletons. The sequencing here drew on CD8+ T cells from peripheral blood mononuclear cells, taken in the second trimester of pregnancy. All receptors derive from a female donor in good health, enrolled as a control in a pregnancy study.

The chain couples TRBV6-4 to TRBJ2-3; 14 nucleotides agree with TRBD2. Germline V gives CDR1 MRHNA, CDR2 SNTAGT. Trimming removed 3 bases from V and 3 bases from J; junction bases left unmatched: 2. This CDR3 has 16 amino acids. CDR3 residues: CASSEGTSGGTDTQYF. CDR3 nucleotides: TGTGCCAGCAGTGAAGGGACTAGCGGGGGAACAGATACGCAGTATTTT.

The chain employs TRBV5-6 and TRBJ1-1; D is ambiguous. The V end lost 4 bases, the J end lost 8 bases, and 12 bases lay between the germline ends. Germline V gives CDR1 SGHDT, CDR2 YYEEEE. The CDR3 is 12 amino acids. The CDR3 region is CASSPRTGEAFF. In nucleotides, the CDR3 is TGTGCCAGCAGCCCTAGGACGGGAGAAGCTTTCTTT.

The chain is built from TRBV7-3 and TRBJ2-1; 8 bases agree with TRBD2. Germline V gene sequence: CDR1 SGHTA, CDR2 FQGTGA. Trimming removed 2 bases from V and 7 bases from J; junction bases left unmatched: 7. The CDR3 totals 15 residues. The DNA for the CDR3 is TGTGCCAGCAGCTTATTCGGGGGGGCCGGTAATGAGCAGTTCTTC. Amino acid sequence: CASSLFGGAGNEQFF.

J is TRBJ2-6 and V is TRBV6-1; maybe TRBD2 (5 bases). CDR3 length equals 15 residues. Germline V lookup: CDR1 MNHNS, CDR2 SASEGT. Trimming took off 3 bases at V and 1 base at J, with 7 bases between the two ends. The CDR3 protein is CASSDSGSGANVLTF. The DNA for the CDR3 is TGTGCCAGCAGTGATTCGGGGTCTGGGGCCAACGTCCTGACTTTC.

This clone occurred once. V and J are TRBV6-1 and TRBJ1-3, with D possibly being TRBD1 (6 bases). V lost 2 bases, J lost 0 bases, and 14 bases lay in between. CDR3 length equals 17 residues. Germline CDR1 MNHNS, CDR2 SASEGT. The CDR3 bases are TGTGCCAGCAGTGAACCCTGGTGGGGGCGCTCTGGAAACACCATATATTTT. Translation gives CASSEPWWGRSGNTIYF.

The chain joins TRBV5-4 to TRBJ2-1, with 8 bases aligning to TRBD2. CDR1 is SGHNT and CDR2 is YYREEE in the germline V gene (reference sequence). V lost 0 bases to trimming and J lost 5 bases; unmatched junction nucleotides: 4. This CDR3 is 15 amino acids long. The CDR3 sequence is CASSLGLASHNEQFF. CDR3 nucleotide sequence: TGTGCCAGCAGCTTGGGACTAGCGAGCCACAATGAGCAGTTCTTC.

The chain employs TRBV4-3 and TRBJ1-1; maybe TRBD1 (5 bases). Germline V gene sequence: CDR1 LGHNA, CDR2 YSLEER. Trimming pared 3 bases from V and 6 bases from J, leaving 8 bases between. This CDR3 has 12 amino acids. The CDR3 here is CASSQSGAEAFF. CDR3 sequence (DNA): TGCGCCAGCAGCCAGTCGGGGGCTGAAGCTTTCTTT.

This chain connects TRBV4-2 to TRBJ2-7; D gene unclear. Between the trimmed V and J ends, which lost 1 base and 2 bases, there was a span of 21 bases. Germline V gene sequence: CDR1 LGHNA, CDR2 YNFKEQ. This CDR3 region has 18 residues. CDR3 bases: TGTGCCAGCAGCCAAGCCGTTGGTGAGTTGCGTGCCCCCTACGAGCAGTACTTC. As protein: CASSQAVGELRAPYEQYF.

The chain carries TRBV9 and TRBJ1-1, with 9 bases lining up with TRBD1. CDR3 size: 15 residues. The germline V gene encodes CDR1 SGDLS and CDR2 YYNGEE. Losses at the gene ends were 4 bases for V and 4 bases for J; bases not matched to a gene: 8. The CDR3 bases are TGTGCCAGCAGCCCGAGGGACAGGGCGAGCACTGAAGCTTTCTTT. Residues: CASSPRDRASTEAFF. The full variable domain, with the rest looked up from reference TRBV9 and TRBJ1-1, is DSGVTQTPKHLITATGQRVTLRCSPRSGDLSVYWYQQSLDQGLQFLIQYYNGEERAKGNILERFSAQQFPDLHSELNLSSLELGDSALYFCASSPRDRASTEAFFGQGTRLTVV.

The V and J genes are TRBV7-9 and TRBJ2-7; D may be TRBD2 (6 bases). The germline gives CDR1 SEHNR, CDR2 FQNEAQ (reference sequence). Trimming stripped 3 bases from V and 3 bases from J, with 6 bases between. The CDR3 runs to 12 residues. CDR3 sequence: CASSLDYYEQYF. In DNA form, the CDR3 reads TGTGCCAGCAGCTTGGACTACTACGAGCAGTACTTC. Full variable domain (remainder filled in from reference TRBV7-9 and TRBJ2-7): DTGVSQNPRHKITKRGQNVTFRCDPISEHNRLYWYRQTLGQGPEFLTYFQNEAQLEKSRLLSDRFSAERPKGSFSTLEIQRTEQGDSAMYLCASSLDYYEQYFGPGTRLTVT.

This clone was counted a single time. This chain joins TRBV6-6 and TRBJ2-1; 7 bases line up with TRBD2. V was clipped by 4 bases and J by 4 bases; unmatched bases: 7. Germline V CDR1 and CDR2: MNHNY, SVGAGI (reference sequence). The CDR3 has 15 amino acids. The CDR3, as DNA: TGTGCCAGCAGTTTATTAGCGGGTAGTTACAATGAGCAGTTCTTC. Its translation is CASSLLAGSYNEQFF.

The chain joins TRBV5-6 to TRBJ2-1, with 11 positions matching TRBD2. The V and J ends lost 3 bases and 4 bases, in that order; junction bases with no gene match: 12. Germline-derived CDR1 and CDR2 are SGHDT and YYEEEE. The CDR3 sequence is 18 residues long. This chain's CDR3 is CASSSPFGTSGDYNEQFF. The CDR3 DNA sequence: TGTGCCAGCAGCTCGCCGTTTGGGACTAGCGGAGATTACAATGAGCAGTTCTTC.

The chain carries TRBV30 and TRBJ1-2, with 8 bases identical to TRBD1. This CDR3 spans 16 amino acids. Germline V gives CDR1 GTSNPN, CDR2 SVGIG (reference sequence). V trimming: 2 bases; J trimming: 3 bases; junction bases outside the gene matches: 11. The CDR3 sequence: CAWSSGQGPWDYGYTF. CDR3 bases: TGTGCCTGGAGTTCCGGACAGGGCCCTTGGGACTATGGCTACACCTTC.

The rearrangement links TRBV18 to TRBJ2-3; the match to TRBD2 covers 9 bases. CDR1 KGHSH and CDR2 LQKENI come from the germline V gene. The CDR3 has 16 amino acids. V gave up 8 bases and J gave up 5 bases; unmatched junction bases: 14. The CDR3 sequence is CASAEGILAGRDTQYF. CDR3 in DNA: TGTGCCAGCGCTGAGGGCATCCTAGCGGGAAGAGATACGCAGTATTTT.

The chain combines TRBV7-9 with TRBJ2-2, with 9 bases matching TRBD2. CDR3 size: 15 residues. The germline V gene encodes CDR1 SEHNR and CDR2 FQNEAQ (reference sequence). V lost 8 bases, J lost 4 bases, and 8 bases stayed unmatched. The CDR3 region is CASPLRGGATGELFF. The CDR3 DNA follows: TGTGCCAGCCCCCTGCGCGGGGGGGCCACCGGGGAGCTGTTTTTT. The full variable domain, its missing parts supplied by reference TRBV7-9 and TRBJ2-2, is DTGVSQNPRHKITKRGQNVTFRCDPISEHNRLYWYRQTLGQGPEFLTYFQNEAQLEKSRLLSDRFSAERPKGSFSTLEIQRTEQGDSAMYLCASPLRGGATGELFFGEGSRLTVL.

This chain uses TRBV27 with TRBJ2-1, with TRBD2 matching over 8 bases. With V trimmed by 6 bases and J by 0 bases, 4 bases remained unmatched. The CDR3 has 15 residues. CDR1 is MNHEY, CDR2 SMNVEV, per germline (reference sequence). The CDR3 DNA reads as TGTGCCAGCAGGCGAGGGACTAGCTCCTACAATGAGCAGTTCTTC. It codes for CASRRGTSSYNEQFF.

The chain employs TRBV6-5 and TRBJ1-2; D is perhaps TRBD1 (5 bases). Trimming pared 2 bases from V and 6 bases from J, leaving 10 bases between. The CDR3 sequence is 13 residues long. Germline CDR1 MNHEY, CDR2 SVGAGI. DNA for the CDR3: TGTGCCAGCAGTTACCTAGGGGTAGATGGCTACACCTTC. This codes for CASSYLGVDGYTF.

This clone was found once. The V call is TRBV27, the J call TRBJ2-1; 8 bases fit TRBD1. Trimming cost V 8 bases and J 1 base; bases outside gene matches: 7. This CDR3 has 15 amino acids. Per the germline V gene, CDR1 is MNHEY and CDR2 is SMNVEV (reference sequence). In nucleotides, the CDR3 is TGTGCCAGCCAAGGACAGGGCCATTCCTACAATGAGCAGTTCTTC. Protein sequence: CASQGQGHSYNEQFF.

The V gene is TRBV14, the J gene TRBJ2-7, with D perhaps TRBD2 (7 bases). Germline loops: CDR1 SGHDN, CDR2 FVKESK. With 5 bases removed from V and 1 base from J, the gap between germline ends came to 18 bases. The CDR3 is 16 amino acids. The CDR3 sequence: CASSSLGASGSYEQYF. CDR3 sequence (DNA): TGTGCCAGCAGCTCCCTGGGGGCTAGCGGATCCTACGAGCAGTACTTC.

The chain employs TRBV13 and TRBJ2-5, with 16 bases matching TRBD2. From germline, CDR1 is PRHDT and CDR2 FYEKMQ (reference sequence). This CDR3 is built from 17 residues. V dropped 1 base and J dropped 4; count of bases not matched to a gene: 3. The DNA of the CDR3 is TGTGCCAGCAGCTTAGCGGGACTAGCGGGAGGGAGAGAGACCCAGTACTTC. Encoded protein: CASSLAGLAGGRETQYF.

This clone was recorded once. The V call is TRBV5-6, the J call TRBJ2-7; D is undetermined. CDR1 is SGHDT, CDR2 YYEEEE, per germline. With 2 bases removed from V and 5 bases from J, the gap between germline ends came to 5 bases. The CDR3 length is 11 residues. The CDR3, as DNA: TGTGCCAGCAGCTTCAGTCACGAGCAGTACTTC. This encodes CASSFSHEQYF.

V gene TRBV11-2 combines with J gene TRBJ2-7, with a possible D match to TRBD2 (6 bases). Germline V gives CDR1 SGHAT, CDR2 FQNNGV. The germline V and J ends were trimmed by 1 base and 0 bases, with 16 bases remaining between them. The CDR3 has 17 amino acids. Here the CDR3 DNA reads TGTGCCAGCAGCTTAGCTTCCGGGGGTATAACCTCCTACGAGCAGTACTTC. Protein product: CASSLASGGITSYEQYF.

V gene TRBV4-1 combines with J gene TRBJ2-1; possible D gene TRBD1, 5 bases. This CDR3 has 16 residues. V lost 0 bases to trimming and J lost 8 bases, with 17 bases between them. The germline V gene has CDR1 MGHRA and CDR2 YSYEKL. As DNA, the CDR3 is TGCGCCAGCAGCCAAGAGATTTATCTACAAGGGGATGAGCAGTTCTTC. Translated, it gives CASSQEIYLQGDEQFF.

The J gene is TRBJ2-3, the V gene TRBV2; D gene uncertain. The CDR3 extends over 15 amino acids. V shed 3 bases and J shed 0 bases, with 10 bases lying between them. Germline V CDR1 and CDR2: SNHLY, FYNNEI. The CDR3 region has the DNA TGTGCCAGCAGTGATCCCGGAGCTAGCACAGATACGCAGTATTTT. It codes for CASSDPGASTDTQYF.

The V gene is TRBV19, the J gene TRBJ1-5; TRBD1 agrees at 7 bases. Germline trimming cut 7 bases from V and 4 bases from J; bases unmatched to any gene: 13. Germline lookup yields CDR1 LNHDA and CDR2 SQIVND (reference sequence). This CDR3 has 16 residues. Here the CDR3 reads CASNPSRTGWNQPQHF. CDR3 nucleotides: TGTGCCAGTAACCCCTCGAGGACAGGTTGGAATCAGCCCCAGCATTTT. The full variable domain, completed using reference TRBV19 and TRBJ1-5, is DGGITQSPKYLFRKEGQNVTLSCEQNLNHDAMYWYRQDPGQGLRLIYYSQIVNDFQKGDIAEGYSVSREKKESFPLTVTSAQKNPTAFYLCASNPSRTGWNQPQHFGDGTRLSIL.

This clone was seen once. Distinct nucleotide sequences in the sample also encode this CDR3. The chain carries TRBV6-1 and TRBJ1-5; no firm D call. CDR1 and CDR2 (germline): MNHNS, SASEGT. This CDR3 spans 16 amino acids. Trimming removed 1 base from V and 0 bases from J, with 10 bases in between. CDR3 sequence: CASSEGRTVSNQPQHF. DNA for the CDR3: TGTGCCAGCAGTGAAGGGCGAACAGTTAGCAATCAGCCCCAGCATTTT.

V gene TRBV5-6 combines with J gene TRBJ2-1; D might be TRBD2 (5 bases). Per the germline V gene, CDR1 is SGHDT and CDR2 is YYEEEE. V shed 1 base and J shed 9 bases, with 11 bases lying between them. The CDR3 covers 13 residues. This chain's CDR3 is CASSLSGSAEQFF. The CDR3 DNA reads TGTGCCAGCAGCTTGAGTGGGAGCGCTGAGCAGTTCTTC.

The chain links TRBV4-1 to TRBJ2-1; 12 nucleotides line up with TRBD2. Germline CDR1 MGHRA, CDR2 YSYEKL. Trimming cost V 3 bases and J 6 bases; bases outside gene matches: 3. This CDR3 comprises 15 residues. CDR3 sequence: CASSQRTSGTNEQFF. The CDR3 DNA is TGCGCCAGCAGCCAGAGGACTAGCGGGACCAATGAGCAGTTCTTC.

The gene calls are TRBV15 and TRBJ1-1; D unclear. Germline V gives CDR1 LNHNV, CDR2 YYDKDF (reference sequence). The length of the CDR3 is 14 residues. Trimming cost V 1 base and J 9 bases, with 15 bases left between them. The CDR3 DNA reads as TGTGCCACCAGCAGAGTAATGGGCAGCCCCCAAGCTTTCTTT. Translating it yields CATSRVMGSPQAFF. Combining the CDR3 with reference TRBV15 and TRBJ1-1 gives the whole variable domain DAMVIQNPRYQVTQFGKPVTLSCSQTLNHNVMYWYQQKSSQAPKLLFHYYDKDFNNEADTPDNFQSRRPNTSFCFLDIRSPGLGDTAMYLCATSRVMGSPQAFFGQGTRLTVV.

V usage is TRBV7-3 and J usage is TRBJ2-7, with 7 bases aligning to TRBD2. Germline-derived CDR1 and CDR2 are SGHTA and FQGTGA. The CDR3 has 14 amino acids. Germline trimming cut 4 bases from V and 6 bases from J; bases unmatched to any gene: 9. CDR3 amino acids: CASSSGGEGGEQYF. In nucleotides, the CDR3 is TGTGCCAGCAGCTCCGGCGGGGAGGGTGGCGAGCAGTACTTC.

This clone was observed a single time. The chain uses TRBV10-1 and TRBJ2-3, with D possibly being TRBD2 (6 bases). With 6 bases removed from V and 11 bases from J, the gap between germline ends came to 21 bases. This CDR3 is 14 amino acids long. CDR1 and CDR2 (germline): WNHNN, SYGVQD (reference sequence). The chain's CDR3 is CASSDHRLGIGQYF. The DNA for the CDR3 is TGCGCCAGCAGCGACCACCGACTAGGGATTGGGCAGTATTTT.